The subject of this entry is one T cell receptor (beta chain). These data are taken from a study of T cells in localized non-small cell lung cancer. This CDR3 contains 13 residues. Germline V gives CDR1 SGHVS, CDR2 FNYEAQ. V lost 1 base, J lost 11 bases, and 12 bases lay in between. Repertoires were generated with immunoSEQ multiplex PCR, while TCRdb's copy carries only in-frame clones and drops some. The sample consists of more than 15,000 clones, 89% of them appearing once. Sample: peripheral blood, taken before any cancer treatment. This clonotype originated in a female donor at least 60 years old with stage III squamous cell lung carcinoma. This chain joins TRBV7-6 and TRBJ1-5; possible D gene TRBD1, 5 bases. CDR3 in DNA: TGTGCCAGCAGCTTAGGGGGACTCCCAGCCCAGCATTTT. Translating it yields CASSLGGLPAQHF.